This is a list of T cell receptor beta chains from one sample in a study of blood T cell repertoires in COVID-19. Generated by immunoSEQ multiplex PCR, the TCRdb table keeps only in-frame clones and is missing some. Of 150,000 to 200,000 clones in the sample, 90% to 95% were seen once. Sequenced sample: peripheral blood. The receptors stem from a woman aged 45-65 years with acute or convalescent COVID-19. The CDR3 runs from the conserved cysteine through the conserved F or W. A D gene is named only where the DNA matches it firmly. Clone size is given for some rows only: seen once, a few or many times, or a class if the clone is expanded.

j_call d_call clone_size v_call cdr3_nt cdr3_aa
TRBJ1-5 . . TRBV9 TGTGCCAGCAGCCCCTCGGACAGCCCCAATCAGCCCCAGCATTTT CASSPSDSPNQPQHF
TRBJ2-3 TRBD1 . TRBV4-3 TGCGCCAGCAGCCCACAGGGGGAGATCACAGATACGCAGTATTTT CASSPQGEITDTQYF
TRBJ2-7 TRBD1 . TRBV7-2 TGTGCCAGCAGCTGGGACAGGGCCACCTACGAGCAGTACTTC CASSWDRATYEQYF
TRBJ1-2 . . TRBV5-4 TGTGCCAGCAGCTTATCTGGACACCGCTATGGCTACACCTTC CASSLSGHRYGYTF
TRBJ1-2 . . TRBV28 TGTGCCAGCAGTTTATTCGCAGGGGAGTATGGCTACACCTTC CASSLFAGEYGYTF
TRBJ2-5 . . TRBV4-3 TGCGCCAGCAGCCCTGCCGCAACGACAGTCCAAGAGACCCAGTACTTC CASSPAATTVQETQYF
TRBJ2-2 . . TRBV6-4 TGTGCCAGCAGGGCCCCCGCCACCGGGGAGCTGTTTTTT CASRAPATGELFF
TRBJ2-3 TRBD1 . TRBV3-1/TRBV3-2 TGTGCCAGCAGCTCATCCCGGGACAGGGCCTTTAGAGATACGCAGTATTTT CASSSSRDRAFRDTQYF
TRBJ1-6 TRBD1 once TRBV3-1/TRBV3-2 TGTGCCAGCAGCCCGGACAGGGATATTCCACCCCTCCACTTT CASSPDRDIPPLHF
TRBJ1-1 TRBD1 . TRBV30 TGTGCCCTCTCCGGGACCTCAGGGGGCGCGGGTACTGAAGCTTTCTTT CALSGTSGGAGTEAFF
TRBJ1-5 . . TRBV23-1 TGCGCCAGCAGTCATCACCCAGGACACCGGGTTCGGCCCCAGCATTTT CASSHHPGHRVRPQHF
TRBJ2-1 TRBD2 . TRBV7-8 TGTGCCAGCAGCTTTCCGGCGGGAGTCGGAAATGAGCAGTTCTTC CASSFPAGVGNEQFF
TRBJ1-1 TRBD1 . TRBV7-3 TGTGCCAGCAGCTTGTGGACAGGGGCCTCGAACACTGAAGCTTTCTTT CASSLWTGASNTEAFF
TRBJ1-4 . . TRBV10-3 TGTGCCATCAGCGGTACGGGAGGTAATGAAAAACTGTTTTTT CAISGTGGNEKLFF
TRBJ2-6 . . TRBV6-5 TGTGCCAGCAGTTCGATTAGTGGGGCCAACGTCCTGACTTTC CASSSISGANVLTF
TRBJ1-4 . . TRBV10-2 TGCGCCAGCAGTGAGACCAACACACAGGGAACTAATGAAAAACTGTTTTTT CASSETNTQGTNEKLFF
TRBJ2-1 TRBD1 . TRBV19 TGTGCCAGTAGCTCGACCGGGACAGACGTCTACAATGAGCAGTTCTTC CASSSTGTDVYNEQFF
TRBJ2-1 TRBD1 . TRBV4-2 TGTGCCAGCAGCCAAGAAGAGGGGGCATATGGGGTCAATGAGCAGTTCTTC CASSQEEGAYGVNEQFF
TRBJ2-7 TRBD1 . TRBV4-1 TGCGCCAGCAGCCAAGCAGGGACAGTCTCCTACGAGCAGTACTTC CASSQAGTVSYEQYF
TRBJ2-7 TRBD1 . TRBV28 TGTGCCAGCAGTGGGGCCGGGACAGCCTTCTACGAGCAGTACTTC CASSGAGTAFYEQYF
TRBJ2-2 . . TRBV3-1/TRBV3-2 TGTGCCAGCAGCTGGGGAGGACCTGGGGGGGAGCTGTTTTTT CASSWGGPGGELFF
TRBJ2-5 TRBD1 . TRBV5-1 TGCGCCAGCAGCGAGGGACAGAAAGAGACCCAGTACTTC CASSEGQKETQYF
TRBJ2-4 . . TRBV6-1 TGTGCCAGCAGTGAAACCCAAACTCAAAACATTCAGTACTTC CASSETQTQNIQYF
TRBJ1-4 . . TRBV5-4 TGTGCCAGCAGCCGGGGACAAACAACTAATGAAAAACTGTTTTTT CASSRGQTTNEKLFF
TRBJ2-5 . . TRBV15 TGTGCCACCAGCAGTGGGGGCAGGGCGGAGGAGACCCAGTACTTC CATSSGGRAEETQYF
TRBJ1-4 . . TRBV7-2 TGTGCCAGCAGCTTAGGGAGGGAAGAAAAACTGTTTTTT CASSLGREEKLFF
TRBJ2-1 . . TRBV28 TGTGCCAGCAGTCTCGGACCAGGGCCGAATGAGCAGTTCTTC CASSLGPGPNEQFF
TRBJ1-2 TRBD1 . TRBV18 TGTGCCAGCTCACATACCCACAGGGGGGGCAACTATGGCTACACCTTC CASSHTHRGGNYGYTF
TRBJ1-2 . . TRBV25-1 TGTGCCAGCAGTGGACCGGTAGACAGGTCTCGGAGAGGCTACACCTTC CASSGPVDRSRRGYTF
TRBJ1-2 . . TRBV12-3/TRBV12-4 TGTGCCAGCAGTTTTCGGTCCAGGGGCGGCTACACCTTC CASSFRSRGGYTF
TRBJ2-1 . . TRBV30 TGTGCCTGGAGTGTACCCCGACATTTGCAGAGCTCCTACAATGAGCAGTTCTTC CAWSVPRHLQSSYNEQFF
TRBJ2-1 . . TRBV12-3/TRBV12-4 TGTGCCAGCAGGTCCTGGGCCCACAATGAGCAGTTCTTC CASRSWAHNEQFF
TRBJ1-5 TRBD1 . TRBV2 TGTGCCAGCAGCCTCGGACAGGGACGAAATCAGCCCCAGCATTTT CASSLGQGRNQPQHF
TRBJ1-4 TRBD1 . TRBV12-3/TRBV12-4 TGTGCCAGCAGTTATCTGGACAGGGAAAAACTGTTTTTT CASSYLDREKLFF
TRBJ2-5 TRBD2 . TRBV18 TGTGCCAGCTCACCAGGGTCTAGCGGTTTCCAAGAGACCCAGTACTTC CASSPGSSGFQETQYF
TRBJ1-1 . . TRBV19 TGTGCCAGTAGTGATCGACACGGAACCACTGAAGCTTTCTTT CASSDRHGTTEAFF
TRBJ1-1 TRBD1 . TRBV29-1 TGCAGCGTTGCCAACAGGGGGCACGACACTGAAGCTTTCTTT CSVANRGHDTEAFF
TRBJ2-7 TRBD1 . TRBV27 TGTGCCAGCAGTCTCTACAGGGGATCCAACGAGCAGTACTTC CASSLYRGSNEQYF
TRBJ1-5 TRBD1 few TRBV19 TGTGCCAGTACTCGGGACAGGGGCGGTCAGCCCCAGCATTTT CASTRDRGGQPQHF
TRBJ1-1 . . TRBV7-3 TGTGCCAGCAGCTTAAAGGGGAAAGGGAACACTGAAGCTTTCTTT CASSLKGKGNTEAFF
TRBJ1-2 . . TRBV5-4 TGTGCCAGCAGCGCCCCGGGGAGGACTAACTATGGCTACACCTTC CASSAPGRTNYGYTF
TRBJ2-1 . once TRBV6-5 TGTGCCAGCAGTTATCAGGGCAATGAGCAGTTCTTC CASSYQGNEQFF
TRBJ1-1 . . TRBV18 TGTGCCAGCTCACCGGTGGGGCAGGGGAACACTGAAGCTTTCTTT CASSPVGQGNTEAFF
TRBJ1-1 . . TRBV30 TGTGCCTGGAGTGTTTCGTCGAGGACTGAAGCTTTCTTT CAWSVSSRTEAFF
TRBJ2-1 TRBD1 . TRBV7-3 TGTGCCAGCAGCGCCGGACAGGGAGGTGAGCAGTTCTTC CASSAGQGGEQFF